The 28 T cell receptor beta chains below were found in one sample sequenced in a study of blood T cell repertoires in COVID-19. The assay was immunoSEQ multiplex PCR, and TCRdb's table has in-frame clones only and misses some. The sample carries approximately 130,000 clones, 87% recorded once. Sequenced material: peripheral blood. These receptors were collected from a man aged 50-59 years with active COVID-19.

The chain recombines TRBV3-1 (or the pseudogene TRBV3-2) with TRBJ1-4; D might be TRBD1 (5 bases). The CDR3 totals 16 residues. Germline V lookup: CDR1 LGHDT, CDR2 YNNKEL (reference sequence). The ends were cut back, 2 bases at V and 4 bases at J, with 14 bases in the middle. The chain's CDR3 is CASSQRGQVGNEKLFF. The CDR3 region has the DNA TGTGCCAGCAGCCAAAGGGGCCAAGTAGGTAATGAAAAACTGTTTTTT.

This clone came up a few times. The rearrangement joins TRBV25-1 to TRBJ1-1; 8 bases match TRBD1. The junction had 17 bases not matched to a gene; V was cut back by 7 bases and J by 4 bases. This CDR3 is 17 amino acids long. Germline V gene sequence: CDR1 MGHDK, CDR2 SYGVNS. The CDR3 sequence is CASKDSGGRGKATEAFF. CDR3 in DNA: TGTGCCAGCAAGGATTCAGGGGGCCGAGGTAAGGCCACTGAAGCTTTCTTT.

The chain combines TRBV7-2 with TRBJ2-1; a possible D gene is TRBD2 (6 bases). This CDR3 has 15 residues. The V end was cut by 5 bases, the J end by 0 bases, with 11 bases between. Germline V CDR1 and CDR2: SGHTA, FQGNSA. DNA of the CDR3: TGTGCCAGCAGCGCCGGGACTGTCTCCTACAATGAGCAGTTCTTC. This gives the protein CASSAGTVSYNEQFF.

The V gene is TRBV19, the J gene TRBJ1-4; D is ambiguous. The CDR3 length is 16 residues. The ends were cut back, 2 bases at V and 0 bases at J, with 10 bases in the middle. CDR1 and CDR2 (germline): LNHDA, SQIVND (reference sequence). In DNA form, the CDR3 reads TGTGCCAGTAGTATATCGCGTATTGCAACTAATGAAAAACTGTTTTTT. Translated, it gives CASSISRIATNEKLFF.

The chain carries TRBV10-3 and TRBJ1-4; 10 bases agree with TRBD1. J was trimmed by 7 bases and V by 10 bases; bases with no gene match: 12. The germline V gene encodes CDR1 ENHRY and CDR2 SYGVKD. The CDR3 consists of 15 residues. Written as DNA, the CDR3 is TGTGCCAGCGGGACAGGGGAGTCGGTAGGTGAAAAACTGTTTTTT. This gives the protein CASGTGESVGEKLFF.

The count of this clone is one. For the CDR3, the DNA is TGTGCCAGCAGGCCTATAACAGGGCCTCAAGAGACCCAGTACTTC. This gives the protein CASRPITGPQETQYF. V and J are TRBV6-2 or TRBV6-3 and TRBJ2-5, with a weak D call TRBD1 (6 bases). This CDR3 contains 15 residues. Per the germline V gene, CDR1 is MNHEY and CDR2 is SVGEGT. The V end was cut by 6 bases, the J end by 2 bases, with 16 bases between.

J is TRBJ1-5 and V is TRBV30, with a tentative D call TRBD1 (5 bases). Germline CDR1 and CDR2: GTSNPN and SVGIG (reference sequence). The CDR3 length is 14 residues. V lost 5 bases to trimming and J lost 0 bases, with 11 bases between them. The CDR3: CAWRPDSSNQPQHF. Written as DNA, the CDR3 is TGTGCCTGGCGTCCCGACAGTAGCAATCAGCCCCAGCATTTT.

The chain links TRBV5-4 to TRBJ2-1; 12 bases are shared with TRBD2. The CDR3 loop spans 16 amino acids. V trimming: 0 bases; J trimming: 5 bases; junction bases outside the gene matches: 3. Germline CDR1 is SGHNT and CDR2 is YYREEE (reference sequence). The CDR3 spells CASSLGLAGANNEQFF. CDR3 in DNA: TGTGCCAGCAGCTTGGGACTAGCGGGGGCGAACAATGAGCAGTTCTTC.

V usage is TRBV5-8 and J usage is TRBJ2-7, with a weak D call TRBD2 (5 bases). Looked up from germline, CDR1 is SGHTS and CDR2 is YDEGEE. The CDR3 runs to 14 residues. The V end lost 4 bases, the J end lost 2 bases, and 13 bases lay between the germline ends. CDR3 protein: CASSPRTGTYEQYF. Here the CDR3 DNA reads TGTGCCAGCAGCCCCAGGACGGGGACCTACGAGCAGTACTTC.

The rearrangement uses TRBV5-4 and TRBJ2-1; TRBD2 agrees at 10 bases. The J segment lost 6 bases and the V segment lost 3 bases, leaving 9 bases of the junction unmatched. Germline V CDR1 and CDR2: SGHNT, YYREEE (reference sequence). CDR3 size: 16 residues. The CDR3 protein is CASSSSGGGWGNEQFF. Written as DNA, the CDR3 is TGTGCCAGCAGCTCTAGCGGGGGTGGTTGGGGCAATGAGCAGTTCTTC.

The chain carries TRBV6-2 or TRBV6-3 and TRBJ1-2, with a possible D match to TRBD1 (6 bases). Per germline, CDR1 MNHEY and CDR2 SVGEGT. The CDR3 loop spans 14 amino acids. The V end was cut by 4 bases, the J end by 0 bases, with 9 bases between. CDR3 nucleotide sequence: TGTGCCAGCAGTTTCGGGACAACTAACTATGGCTACACCTTC. As protein: CASSFGTTNYGYTF.

V gene TRBV5-1 combines with J gene TRBJ2-2; D may be TRBD1 (6 bases). Per germline, CDR1 SGHRS and CDR2 YFSETQ. Trimming shortened V by 4 bases and J by 7 bases, and 17 bases separated the two germline ends. The CDR3 runs to 15 residues. CDR3 amino acids: CASSLYRDGNGELFF. Written as DNA, the CDR3 is TGCGCCAGCAGCCTCTACAGGGACGGGAACGGGGAGCTGTTTTTT. The entire variable domain, with the rest obtained from reference TRBV5-1 and TRBJ2-2, is as follows: KAGVTQTPRYLIKTRGQQVTLSCSPISGHRSVSWYQQTPGQGLQFLFEYFSETQRNKGNFPGRFSGRQFSNSRSEMNVSTLELGDSALYLCASSLYRDGNGELFFGEGSRLTVL.

This sequence joins TRBV4-3 and TRBJ2-7, with 8 bases aligning to TRBD1. The CDR3 consists of 16 residues. The V and J ends lost 0 bases and 3 bases, in that order; junction bases with no gene match: 7. Germline lookup yields CDR1 LGHNA and CDR2 YSLEER. The CDR3 loop is CASSQDRTGRSYEQYF. CDR3 nucleotide sequence: TGCGCCAGCAGCCAAGATAGGACAGGGCGAAGCTACGAGCAGTACTTC.

In nucleotides, the CDR3 is TGTGCCAGCAGCCCTACCGGGACTAGCGGTTTGAGTGCGAATGAGCAGTTCTTC. Its protein is CASSPTGTSGLSANEQFF. The chain joins TRBV7-8 to TRBJ2-1, with TRBD2 matching 11 bases. Germline values: CDR1 SGHVS, CDR2 FQNEAQ. Unmatched junction bases numbered 16, after V lost 5 bases and J lost 7 bases. The CDR3 loop spans 18 amino acids.

J is TRBJ1-1 and V is TRBV27; 8 bases line up with TRBD1. Per germline, CDR1 MNHEY and CDR2 SMNVEV (reference sequence). The length of the CDR3 is 16 residues. J lost 6 bases, V lost 5 bases, and 14 bases had no gene match. CDR3 DNA sequence: TGTGCCAGCAGTCCCGCCCGAGGACAGGGAATCTCTGAAGCTTTCTTT. Translating gives CASSPARGQGISEAFF.

The table lists this clone with a few counts. The rearrangement links TRBV5-1 to TRBJ2-1; a possible D gene is TRBD2 (5 bases). V was trimmed by 6 bases and J by 3 bases, leaving 13 bases between them. The CDR3 sequence is 14 residues long. The germline V gene encodes CDR1 SGHRS and CDR2 YFSETQ. The DNA of the CDR3 is TGCGCCAGCAACGCGGACTCCCTCTACAATGAGCAGTTCTTC. It yields the protein CASNADSLYNEQFF.

The rearrangement links TRBV5-3 to TRBJ2-3; tentatively, D is TRBD2 (5 bases). TRBV5-3 is filed as an ORF, its function uncertain. V lost 0 bases and J 3 bases, leaving 5 bases between the germline ends. The CDR3 contains 13 residues. The CDR3 spells CARSLAGTDTQYF. The CDR3 coding sequence is TGTGCCAGAAGCTTGGCGGGAACAGATACGCAGTATTTT.

The V and J genes are TRBV7-8 and TRBJ1-1; no firm D call. Germline assignment: CDR1 SGHVS and CDR2 FQNEAQ. The CDR3 covers 18 residues. V was shortened by 0 bases and J by 4 bases, with 21 bases between the two germline ends. As DNA, the CDR3 is TGTGCCAGCAGCTTAGCCTCGCTATTCGGGTCATCGGGCACTGAAGCTTTCTTT. As protein: CASSLASLFGSSGTEAFF.

This rearrangement joins TRBV11-3 to TRBJ2-7; D is unresolved. Germline lookup yields CDR1 SGHNT and CDR2 YENEEA. The CDR3 runs to 13 residues. Trimming stripped 5 bases from V and 3 bases from J, with 11 bases between. In DNA, the CDR3 is TGTGCCAGCAGCCAATATAGTGGCTACGAGCAGTACTTC. It encodes CASSQYSGYEQYF.

The chain links TRBV6-5 to TRBJ1-4; D unresolved. Germline V lookup: CDR1 MNHEY, CDR2 SVGAGI. The CDR3 is 14 residues long. Trimming removed 6 bases from V and 0 bases from J, with 8 bases in between. CDR3 protein: CASRDGATNEKLFF. The CDR3 DNA reads as TGTGCCAGCAGGGACGGGGCAACTAATGAAAAACTGTTTTTT.

The J gene is TRBJ2-4, the V gene TRBV11-2, with TRBD1 identical over 10 bases. V lost 5 bases, J lost 6 bases, and 7 bases stayed unmatched. The length of the CDR3 is 15 residues. CDR1 is SGHAT and CDR2 is FQNNGV in the germline V gene. CDR3 coding DNA: TGTGCCAGCAGCCCAAGAGGGGACAGGGGAAACATTCAGTACTTC. Encoded protein: CASSPRGDRGNIQYF. Full variable domain (remainder filled in from reference TRBV11-2 and TRBJ2-4): EAGVAQSPRYKIIEKRQSVAFWCNPISGHATLYWYQQILGQGPKLLIQFQNNGVVDDSQLPKDRFSAERLKGVDSTLKIQPAKLEDSAVYLCASSPRGDRGNIQYFGAGTRLSVL.

The J gene is TRBJ2-7, the V gene TRBV7-2; 11 nucleotides line up with TRBD2. CDR3 size: 16 residues. After removal of 5 bases from V and 5 bases from J, the junction contained 11 bases not matched to a gene. The germline gives CDR1 SGHTA, CDR2 FQGNSA. In DNA, the CDR3 is TGTGCCAGCAGCCAGGGGTCTAGCGGGGGGAGGGACGAGCAGTACTTC. Protein sequence: CASSQGSSGGRDEQYF.

The genes are TRBV6-5 and TRBJ2-7; a possible D gene is TRBD1 (6 bases). The CDR3 has 15 residues. In germline, CDR1 is MNHEY, CDR2 SVGAGI. Trimming stripped 6 bases from V and 3 bases from J, with 18 bases between. The CDR3 here is CASRNDRLLDYEQYF. The CDR3 nucleotides read TGTGCCAGCAGGAACGACAGGCTTCTCGACTACGAGCAGTACTTC.

This chain uses TRBV19 with TRBJ1-5; no firm D call. Trimming took 5 bases from V and 6 from J, leaving 11 bases between them. Germline CDR1 is LNHDA and CDR2 is SQIVND (reference sequence). This CDR3 is built from 13 residues. In DNA, the CDR3 is TGTGCCAGTAGTGGCGGTCGGGTTCAGCCCCAGCATTTT. This gives the protein CASSGGRVQPQHF.

This clone was found a few times. The rearrangement links TRBV6-5 to TRBJ1-1; 9 nucleotides align to TRBD1. V lost 8 bases and J lost 10; bases outside the gene matches: 14. This CDR3 region has 14 residues. The germline CDR1 and CDR2 sequences are MNHEY and SVGAGI. The CDR3 reads CASGDPLGQGRAFF. The CDR3, as DNA: TGTGCCAGCGGGGACCCACTCGGACAGGGGAGAGCTTTCTTT.

This clone was observed a single time. The same CDR3 arises from other DNA sequences in this sample as well. The chain has TRBV5-1 and TRBJ2-3, with D maybe TRBD1 (6 bases). The V gene's germline CDR1 is SGHRS and CDR2 YFSETQ. Between the trimmed V and J ends, which lost 0 bases and 4 bases, there was a span of 12 bases. This CDR3 region has 15 residues. CDR3: CASSLVGRGPDTQYF. DNA of the CDR3: TGCGCCAGCAGCTTGGTGGGCAGGGGCCCAGATACGCAGTATTTT.

This clone came up once. The sample holds other DNA sequences that translate to the same CDR3. J is TRBJ1-6 and V is TRBV4-3, with D hard to call. This CDR3 contains 15 residues. V gave up 0 bases and J gave up 5 bases, with 8 bases separating them. Germline-derived CDR1 and CDR2 are LGHNA and YSLEER. This chain's CDR3 is CASSQDIRDNSPLHF. The CDR3 DNA reads TGCGCCAGCAGCCAAGACATACGGGATAATTCACCCCTCCACTTT.

The chain uses TRBV30 and TRBJ1-2, with TRBD1 as a possible D gene (6 bases). The germline V gene encodes CDR1 GTSNPN and CDR2 SVGIG (reference sequence). There are 15 residues in the CDR3. The V gene lost 3 bases and the J gene lost 3 bases, with 17 bases spanning the gap. CDR3 in DNA: TGTGCCTGGAGATCGGGGAGGGGGGTCCACTATGGCTACACCTTC. Amino acid sequence: CAWRSGRGVHYGYTF.